The 16 T cell receptor beta chains below all came from one sample that was sequenced in a study of OX40 agonist ivuxolimab in advanced cancers. The receptor library was made with the immunoSEQ multiplex PCR assay. TCRdb provides this immuneACCESS table in a form limited to in-frame rearrangements. Some clones are lacking; in checked studies, under half of them reflect an unresolved V gene, and why the rest are absent is not known. For this sample there are 50,000 or so clones; 90% to 95% appear just once. The ten largest clones represent around 26% of the sample. The material was CD4+ or CD8+ T cells sorted from blood, obtained in a trial of the OX40 agonist ivuxolimab. These receptors were collected from an adult with an advanced solid tumor such as melanoma, head and neck, liver or kidney cancer.

The chain recombines TRBV5-6 with TRBJ1-1, with TRBD1 as a possible D gene (5 bases). Between the trimmed V and J ends, which lost 7 bases and 1 base, there was a span of 8 bases. The CDR3 length is 12 residues. CDR1 is SGHDT, CDR2 YYEEEE, per germline. The CDR3 coding sequence is TGTGCCAGCGGAGGACAGAACACTGAAGCTTTCTTT. Translating gives CASGGQNTEAFF.

The CDR3 is CASSQAPSGRSYEQYF. CDR3 DNA: TGTGCCAGCAGCCAGGCCCCTAGCGGGCGGTCCTACGAGCAGTACTTC. The genes are TRBV7-2 and TRBJ2-7; 8 positions match TRBD2. There are 16 residues in the CDR3. The V and J ends lost 5 bases and 1 base, in that order; junction bases with no gene match: 10. CDR1 is SGHTA, CDR2 FQGNSA, per germline.

The rearrangement links TRBV4-3 to TRBJ1-1; D is ambiguous. Trimming took 0 bases from V and 0 from J, leaving 17 bases between them. CDR1 and CDR2 from the germline V gene are LGHNA and YSLEER. This CDR3 comprises 18 residues. As DNA, the CDR3 is TGCGCCAGCAGCCAAGATCTGAGATCTAAGGAGGTGAACACTGAAGCTTTCTTT. Translation: CASSQDLRSKEVNTEAFF.

The table lists this clone with a count of one. V is TRBV19 and J is TRBJ1-4, with a tentative D call TRBD1 (6 bases). Germline V gives CDR1 LNHDA, CDR2 SQIVND (reference sequence). CDR3 length: 22 amino acids. Trimming stripped 1 base from V and 7 bases from J, with 34 bases between. CDR3 loop: CASSIAHLLTGPGAFRGEKLFF. Written as DNA, the CDR3 is TGTGCCAGTAGTATAGCGCACCTATTGACCGGGCCAGGGGCGTTCCGAGGTGAAAAACTGTTTTTT.

The chain links TRBV7-6 to TRBJ2-2, with 8 bases that match TRBD1. Trimming took 2 bases from V and 5 from J; bases not matched to a gene: 10. The V gene's germline CDR1 is SGHVS and CDR2 FNYEAQ. The CDR3 is 17 amino acids. The CDR3 DNA reads TGTGCCAGCAGCTTAACCCAGGGGGCTGGAAAGACCGGGGAGCTGTTTTTT. It codes for CASSLTQGAGKTGELFF.

The chain recombines TRBV9 with TRBJ2-1; the D is unclear. Trimming shortened V by 0 bases and J by 7 bases, and 11 bases separated the two germline ends. CDR3 length equals 14 residues. Germline V gene lookup returns CDR1 SGDLS and CDR2 YYNGEE. CDR3 amino acids: CASSVGGPWNEQFF. CDR3 nucleotides: TGTGCCAGCAGCGTAGGTGGCCCGTGGAATGAGCAGTTCTTC. Supplemented by reference TRBV9 and TRBJ2-1, the full variable domain reads DSGVTQTPKHLITATGQRVTLRCSPRSGDLSVYWYQQSLDQGLQFLIQYYNGEERAKGNILERFSAQQFPDLHSELNLSSLELGDSALYFCASSVGGPWNEQFFGPGTRLTVL.

The sample holds one count of this clone. The chain employs TRBV12-5 and TRBJ2-5; 8 bases align to TRBD1. The CDR3 consists of 16 residues. Germline V gives CDR1 LGHNT, CDR2 FRNRAP. V lost 0 bases and J lost 6; bases outside the gene matches: 9. The CDR3 protein is CASGLVDRVIGKTQYF. As DNA, the CDR3 is TGTGCTAGTGGTTTGGTGGACAGGGTAATCGGAAAGACCCAGTACTTC.

This clone appeared a single time. The chain joins TRBV5-4 to TRBJ2-3; D is unclear. The CDR3 is made up of 15 amino acids. The germline V and J ends were trimmed by 4 bases and 2 bases, with 14 bases remaining between them. Germline V gives CDR1 SGHNT, CDR2 YYREEE (reference sequence). CDR3 sequence reads: CASSHTDYYTDTQYF. The CDR3 region has the DNA TGTGCCAGCAGCCACACAGATTACTACACAGATACGCAGTATTTT.

This clone appeared once. V is TRBV5-6 and J is TRBJ1-1; D gene uncertain. The CDR3 loop spans 12 amino acids. CDR1 and CDR2 (germline): SGHDT, YYEEEE. Deletions cut 2 bases from V and 2 bases from J, with 4 bases between. This CDR3 reads CASSLLNTEAFF. The CDR3 bases are TGTGCCAGCAGCTTATTAAACACTGAAGCTTTCTTT.

V and J are TRBV9 and TRBJ2-7; a possible D gene is TRBD1 (6 bases). Trimming pared 0 bases from V and 3 bases from J, leaving 10 bases between. Per the germline V gene, CDR1 is SGDLS and CDR2 is YYNGEE. This CDR3 comprises 14 residues. The CDR3 DNA is TGTGCCAGCAGCGTAGCTTCAGGGGACTACGAGCAGTACTTC. Its translation is CASSVASGDYEQYF.

The V call is TRBV28, the J call TRBJ1-5, with unresolved D. The V end was cut by 1 base, the J end by 3 bases, with 10 bases between. Germline V gene sequence: CDR1 MDHEN, CDR2 SYDVKM. The CDR3 runs to 15 residues. CDR3 nucleotide sequence: TGTGCCAGCAGTTTATACGGGTTGGACAATCAGCCCCAGCATTTT. As protein: CASSLYGLDNQPQHF.

The CDR3 protein is CASSEEGGSSTDTQYF. The DNA for the CDR3 is TGTGCCAGCAGCGAGGAGGGGGGTTCTAGCACAGATACGCAGTATTTT. This chain uses TRBV9 with TRBJ2-3; D assignment may be TRBD1 or TRBD2 (6 bases each). V was clipped by 3 bases and J by 0 bases, with 14 bases between them. CDR1 is SGDLS and CDR2 is YYNGEE in the germline V gene. CDR3 length equals 16 residues.

This clone was recorded only once. The V gene is TRBV30, the J gene TRBJ2-6; the D is unclear. Germline V lookup: CDR1 GTSNPN, CDR2 SVGIG (reference sequence). Trimming took off 2 bases at V and 4 bases at J, with 3 bases between the two ends. The CDR3 is 12 residues long. The CDR3: CAWSYGANVLTF. The CDR3 DNA follows: TGTGCCTGGAGTTACGGGGCCAACGTCCTGACTTTC.

This chain uses TRBV4-3 with TRBJ2-4; D is perhaps TRBD1 (5 bases). The CDR3 spans 15 residues. V was pared by 3 bases and J by 0 bases, with 9 bases between. Germline V gives CDR1 LGHNA, CDR2 YSLEER. CDR3 coding DNA: TGCGCCAGCAGCCACGGCAGGGTAGCCAAAAACATTCAGTACTTC. It yields the protein CASSHGRVAKNIQYF.

This chain joins TRBV28 and TRBJ1-5; possibly TRBD1 for D (6 bases). This CDR3 comprises 16 residues. Germline CDR1 reads MDHEN; CDR2 reads SYDVKM. Trimming left V 4 bases short and J 2 bases short, with 15 bases between. The CDR3 bases are TGTGCCAGCAGTTACGTTGTGGAGGGGGGCAATCAGCCCCAGCATTTT. This translates into CASSYVVEGGNQPQHF.

This clone was counted only a few times. The chain has TRBV27 and TRBJ2-2, with D unclear. Germline V lookup: CDR1 MNHEY, CDR2 SMNVEV (reference sequence). This CDR3 is 14 amino acids long. V dropped 6 bases and J dropped 1 base, with 9 bases sitting between them. CDR3 sequence (DNA): TGTGCCAGCAGCCCCTGGGAGAACACCGGGGAGCTGTTTTTT. Its translation is CASSPWENTGELFF.